The rows below give T cell receptor beta chains drawn from one sample of a study of cytomegalovirus exposure and HLA in healthy donors. TCRdb's table, derived via immunoSEQ multiplex PCR, lists solely in-frame clones and lacks some. The sample records around 90,000 clones, 62% being singletons. The sequencing input was PBMCs. The source is a woman in her twenties or thirties in good health and CMV-seropositive. Each CDR3 is given with its conserved first and last residue. The D gene is left open where the match is weak. Expanded clones are given a class, and other clones once, few, many or no size at all.

TRBD2,TRBJ2-7,.,TRBV27,TGTGCCAGCAGTTTTTCACTAGCGGGGGCTCTACACGAGCAGTACTTC,CASSFSLAGALHEQYF
.,TRBJ1-1,once,TRBV9,TGTGCCAGCAGCCTCACCCTGACAGGGAACACTGAAGCTTTCTTT,CASSLTLTGNTEAFF
.,TRBJ1-3,.,TRBV28,TGTGCCAGCAGTTCACCAGGGGTAAGCGGAGGAAACACCATATATTTT,CASSSPGVSGGNTIYF
.,TRBJ2-7,.,TRBV5-6,TGTGCCAGCAGCTTTAGCGGACTCGGCCCAATGCGGGAGCAGTACTTC,CASSFSGLGPMREQYF
.,TRBJ1-1,.,TRBV29-1,TGCAGCGCGGGGTTTGACACTGAAGCTTTCTTT,CSAGFDTEAFF
.,TRBJ2-7,few,TRBV18,TGTGCCAGCTCACCTGCGGCGGCCGGTAGTTCCGAGCAGTACTTC,CASSPAAAGSSEQYF
.,TRBJ1-1,few,TRBV6-6,TGTGCCAGCAGTTACGGAGGGTCAGGGAACACTGAAGCTTTCTTT,CASSYGGSGNTEAFF
.,TRBJ1-2,.,TRBV2,TGTGCCAGCACCTCCGACGGGGACAAAAGAACCTATGGCTACACCTTC,CASTSDGDKRTYGYTF
TRBD2,TRBJ2-7,few,TRBV7-2,TGTGCCTTTACCGGGACTAATCGTTACTACGAGCAGTACTTC,CAFTGTNRYYEQYF
.,TRBJ1-1,.,TRBV9,TGTGCCAGCAGCGTAACCGCAGGGCACACTGAAGCTTTCTTT,CASSVTAGHTEAFF
.,TRBJ2-5,.,TRBV15,TGTGCCACCAGCAGGGCTTCCCAGGAAGAGACCCAGTACTTC,CATSRASQEETQYF
.,TRBJ2-7,few,TRBV11-2,TGTGCCAGCAGCTTAGATCAGGGTAACGAGCAGTACTTC,CASSLDQGNEQYF
TRBD1,TRBJ1-1,once,TRBV10-2,TGCGCCAGCGTTAGACAGGGCTCATTTACGAACACTGAAGCTTTCTTT,CASVRQGSFTNTEAFF
TRBD2,TRBJ2-7,few,TRBV18,TGTGCCAGCTCACCAGTTCGGGGGGACGAGCAGTACTTC,CASSPVRGDEQYF
.,TRBJ1-1,.,TRBV7-9,TGTGCCAGCAGGTTAACAGGAGAGAACACTGAAGCTTTCTTT,CASRLTGENTEAFF
.,TRBJ2-7,.,TRBV2,TGTGCCAGCAGTGGGGACACCTCCTACGAGCAGTACTTC,CASSGDTSYEQYF
TRBD1,TRBJ1-2,.,TRBV6-5,TGTGCCAGCCGACGGGGGGACAGGGGGCTTTGGGGCTACACCTTC,CASRRGDRGLWGYTF
.,TRBJ1-6,.,TRBV4-1,TGCGCCAGCAGCCAAGAGATGGGAGGGCTATACTCCTATAATTCACCCCTCCACTTT,CASSQEMGGLYSYNSPLHF
TRBD1,TRBJ1-4,.,TRBV7-6,TGTGCCAGCACTCAGGGGGCGCCGGATGAAAAACTGTTTTTT,CASTQGAPDEKLFF
.,TRBJ2-1,.,TRBV4-1,TGCGCCAGCAGCCAAGGCAGGACAGTGAAGGGGGTCTCCTACAATGAGCAGTTCTTC,CASSQGRTVKGVSYNEQFF
.,TRBJ1-3,.,TRBV19,TGTGCCAGTAGTCCCGGTTCGTTTGGAAACACCATATATTTT,CASSPGSFGNTIYF
TRBD1,TRBJ1-1,once,TRBV2,TGTGCCAGCAGTCGGGGACAGTCCAACACTGAAGCTTTCTTT,CASSRGQSNTEAFF
TRBD1,TRBJ2-7,.,TRBV7-9,TGTTCCAGCAGTTTCGAGACAGGGAGAGGGTGGATGGACTTC,CSSSFETGRGWMDF
.,TRBJ2-6,.,TRBV6-1,TGTGCCAGCACCCTTACTGGGGCCAACGTCCTGACTTTC,CASTLTGANVLTF
TRBD2,TRBJ2-5,.,TRBV7-2,TGTGCCAGCAGGGCCCCCGGAAGCGGGGTTATTGAGACCCAGTACTTC,CASRAPGSGVIETQYF
TRBD1,TRBJ1-1,.,TRBV7-2,TGTGCCAGCAGCATAGTAATAACCGGACAGGGTAGGAGAACTGAAGCTTTCTTT,CASSIVITGQGRRTEAFF
.,TRBJ2-3,.,TRBV5-4,TGTGCCAGCAGTCCGGGGGACCCCACAGATACGCAGTATTTT,CASSPGDPTDTQYF
.,TRBJ1-6,.,TRBV6-1,TGTGCCAGCAGTGAAGAGGGACAAATAAGAAATTCACCCCTCCACTTT,CASSEEGQIRNSPLHF
TRBD1,TRBJ1-2,.,TRBV30,TGTGCCTGGAGATCCCGACAGGGGGCTTTTGGCTACCCCTTC,CAWRSRQGAFGYPF
.,TRBJ1-5,.,TRBV7-8,TGTGCCAGCAGCTTAGCCGCGGGGGTCCTCAATCAGCCCCAGCATTTT,CASSLAAGVLNQPQHF
.,TRBJ2-2,.,TRBV11-2,TGTGCCAGCAGCTTAGGAGGCCGAAATGTACCCGGGGAGCTGTTTTTT,CASSLGGRNVPGELFF
TRBD2,TRBJ2-1,.,TRBV4-3,TGCGCCAGCAGCACTCACGGGGGGTCCTACAATGAGCAGTTCTTC,CASSTHGGSYNEQFF
TRBD1,TRBJ1-1,.,TRBV30,TGTGCCTGGGACCGGGACAGGGGGTTTGAAGCTTTCTTT,CAWDRDRGFEAFF
.,TRBJ1-2,.,TRBV7-2,TGTGCCAGCAGCCCCGGACAGAACTATGGCTACACCTTC,CASSPGQNYGYTF
TRBD1,TRBJ2-2,.,TRBV11-2,TGTGCCAGCAGCTTACGACGACAGGGGGACACCGGGGAGCTGTTTTTT,CASSLRRQGDTGELFF
TRBD1,TRBJ1-2,.,TRBV27,TGTGCCAGCAGTTTGGCAGGGGGCAACTATGGCTACACCTTC,CASSLAGGNYGYTF
.,TRBJ2-7,.,TRBV7-2,TGTGCCAGCACCGGAGGGATGCCCGTTTCCTACGAGCAGTACTTC,CASTGGMPVSYEQYF
TRBD1,TRBJ1-1,few,TRBV7-9,TGTGCCAGCAGCGACCCTGGTCTTCTGGACAGGGGCATCACTGAAGCTTTCTTT,CASSDPGLLDRGITEAFF
TRBD1,TRBJ1-6,once,TRBV7-2,TGTGCCAGCAGCTTTAGTGCCCCGGGACAGGGGGTTGCTTCACCCCTCCACTTT,CASSFSAPGQGVASPLHF
.,TRBJ1-2,.,TRBV27,TGTGCCAGCAGTTTATCGGGGGAGGGCTATGGCTACACCTTC,CASSLSGEGYGYTF
TRBD1,TRBJ1-5,.,TRBV19,TGTGCCAGTAGCCCAGTTGAGACAGGGGGTCAGCCCCAGCATTTT,CASSPVETGGQPQHF
.,TRBJ2-1,few,TRBV7-2,TGTGCCAGCAGCTTGCAGACTCTCTCCTACAATGAGCAGTTCTTC,CASSLQTLSYNEQFF
.,TRBJ2-2,once,TRBV7-6,TGTGCCAGCAGCTTAGGGACAGCCAACACCGGGGAGCTGTTTTTT,CASSLGTANTGELFF
.,TRBJ1-2,.,TRBV14,TGTGCCAGCAGCCAAGGTGGCAGATCCCCTAACTATGGCTACCCCTTC,CASSQGGRSPNYGYPF
TRBD1,TRBJ2-7,.,TRBV4-1,TGCGCCAGCAGCCAGGATGGGGACAGGGCGCCCTACGAGCAGTACTTC,CASSQDGDRAPYEQYF